These 6 T cell receptor beta chains came from one sample sequenced in a study of cytomegalovirus exposure and HLA in healthy donors. PCR amplification relied on 60 Vbeta primers (plus 13 Jbeta primers). Some clones are missing from TCRdb's copy, which holds only in-frame ones; the method was immunoSEQ multiplex PCR. The sample has roughly 110,000 clones, 80% to 90% seen once. The sample comprised PBMCs. All receptors come from a man aged 45-65 years in good health and CMV-seronegative.

CDR3 in amino acids: CASSQGISGGSYNEQFF. The CDR3 DNA is TGTGCCAGCAGCCAGGGTATTAGCGGGGGGAGTTACAATGAGCAGTTCTTC. The chain employs TRBV4-2 and TRBJ2-1; 10 nucleotides align to TRBD2. The trim removed 3 bases at V and 4 bases at J, leaving 9 bases unmatched. Looked up from germline, CDR1 is LGHNA and CDR2 is YNFKEQ. CDR3 length equals 17 residues.

The V call is TRBV2, the J call TRBJ2-7; weak D call: TRBD1 (5 bases). The CDR3 is made up of 13 amino acids. Per germline, CDR1 SNHLY and CDR2 FYNNEI. V was cut by 5 bases and J by 6 bases, with 14 bases left in between. CDR3: CASSRDSSSEQYV. CDR3 bases: TGTGCCAGCAGTCGCGACAGTTCCAGCGAGCAGTACGTC.

The gene calls are TRBV9 and TRBJ2-1; 14 bases are a match to TRBD2. CDR1 and CDR2 from the germline V gene are SGDLS and YYNGEE. The length of the CDR3 is 17 residues. V shed 0 bases and J 11 bases; nucleotides not matched to a gene: 10. CDR3 nucleotide sequence: TGTGCCAGCAGCGTAGAAGGCTCGGGACTAGCGGGGGAACAGCAGTTCTTC. Translation gives CASSVEGSGLAGEQQFF.

The rearrangement joins TRBV10-3 to TRBJ1-1; TRBD1 matches at 10 bases. Germline V gives CDR1 ENHRY, CDR2 SYGVKD. With 5 bases clipped from V and 3 bases from J, the junction kept 3 bases outside the gene matches. CDR3 length: 14 residues. The CDR3 region has the DNA TGTGCCATCAGTTGGACAGGGGGGGACACTGAAGCTTTCTTT. It is translated as CAISWTGGDTEAFF.

This clone was seen a few times. The chain carries TRBV15 and TRBJ1-1, with a weak D call TRBD1 (6 bases). V was cut by 0 bases and J by 3 bases, with 14 bases left in between. The CDR3 spans 16 residues. Germline values: CDR1 LNHNV, CDR2 YYDKDF (reference sequence). The CDR3 reads CATSRDGIRGDTEAFF. In DNA form, the CDR3 reads TGTGCCACCAGCAGAGATGGGATCAGGGGAGACACTGAAGCTTTCTTT.

DNA for the CDR3: TGCACCAGCAGCCCCCGGTCTGGTGAAGCTTTCTTT. Its translation is CTSSPRSGEAFF. The rearrangement joins TRBV1 to TRBJ1-1. TRBV1 is designated a pseudogene. The CDR3 is 12 amino acids.